Below are 11 T cell receptor beta chains sequenced from a single sample in a study of cytomegalovirus exposure and HLA in healthy donors. The study ran its PCR with 60 Vbeta and 13 Jbeta primers. Profiling relied on immunoSEQ multiplex PCR, and the TCRdb table lists in-frame clones only, not all of them. The data show approximately 140,000 clones, roughly 77% seen once. Sample: PBMCs. The receptors come from a man aged 35-49 years in good health and CMV-seronegative.

Only one count was recorded for this clone. This sequence joins TRBV11-2 and TRBJ1-2; D unresolved. The CDR3 length is 15 residues. V was trimmed by 1 base and J by 7 bases, leaving 16 bases between them. Germline V gene sequence: CDR1 SGHAT, CDR2 FQNNGV. The CDR3 is CASSLGRGFDRGYTF. The DNA for the CDR3 is TGTGCCAGCAGCTTAGGGCGGGGTTTCGATCGTGGCTACACCTTC.

V usage is TRBV7-8 and J usage is TRBJ2-7; 7 bases fit TRBD2. Per germline, CDR1 SGHVS and CDR2 FQNEAQ. With V trimmed by 2 bases and J by 3 bases, 7 bases remained unmatched. The CDR3 loop spans 15 amino acids. The CDR3 loop is CASSLLGGNLYEQYF. The CDR3 nucleotides are TGTGCCAGCAGCTTATTGGGGGGGAATCTCTACGAGCAGTACTTC.

The chain joins TRBV18 to TRBJ2-6, with 10 nucleotides matching TRBD1. This CDR3 region has 17 residues. CDR1 and CDR2 from the germline V gene are KGHSH and LQKENI. The J segment lost 0 bases and the V segment lost 3 bases, leaving 2 bases of the junction unmatched. The CDR3 protein is CASSPRTGGSGANVLTF. The CDR3 region has the DNA TGTGCCAGCTCACCCAGGACAGGGGGCTCTGGGGCCAACGTCCTGACTTTC.

This clone was counted once. J is TRBJ1-5 and V is TRBV15; 9 bases are shared with TRBD1. The germline gives CDR1 LNHNV, CDR2 YYDKDF (reference sequence). There are 19 residues in the CDR3. The V gene end was trimmed by 0 bases and the J gene end by 6 bases; junction bases not matched to a gene: 15. In DNA form, the CDR3 reads TGTGCCACCAGCAGAGATGCCGGGACAGGGAGTTTGCGGGGTCAGCCCCAGCATTTT. Residues: CATSRDAGTGSLRGQPQHF.

This clone showed up just a few times. The chain joins TRBV6-5 to TRBJ1-1; D is perhaps TRBD1 (5 bases). The CDR3 totals 14 residues. V was trimmed by 4 bases and J by 1 base, leaving 10 bases between them. Germline assignment: CDR1 MNHEY and CDR2 SVGAGI. CDR3 sequence: CASSWMGPNTEAFF. CDR3 nucleotide sequence: TGTGCCAGCAGTTGGATGGGGCCGAACACTGAAGCTTTCTTT.

The V gene is TRBV19, the J gene TRBJ1-2, with D possibly TRBD1 on 6 matching bases. Germline CDR1 is LNHDA and CDR2 is SQIVND (reference sequence). The CDR3 is made up of 15 amino acids. V shed 4 bases and J shed 1 base, with 13 bases lying between them. Here the CDR3 DNA reads TGTGCCAGTAGTACTACAGGGAGATATAACTATGGCTACACCTTC. Translated: CASSTTGRYNYGYTF.

V usage is TRBV13 and J usage is TRBJ2-1; maybe TRBD2 (6 bases). From germline, CDR1 is PRHDT and CDR2 FYEKMQ (reference sequence). The length of the CDR3 is 15 residues. V dropped 3 bases and J dropped 1 base, with 10 bases sitting between them. CDR3 sequence reads: CASSFGGESYNEQFF. Here the CDR3 DNA reads TGTGCCAGCAGCTTCGGCGGGGAATCCTACAATGAGCAGTTCTTC.

This clone has just one count. The chain recombines TRBV7-2 with TRBJ2-3, with 12 bases that match TRBD2. The ends lost 5 bases at V and 15 bases at J; junction bases unmatched: 12. CDR3 size: 14 residues. The V gene's germline CDR1 is SGHTA and CDR2 FQGNSA. The CDR3 is CASSPGLAGGYRYF. CDR3 nucleotides: TGTGCCAGCAGCCCGGGCCTAGCGGGGGGGTATCGTTATTTT. Complete variable domain (other parts from reference TRBV7-2 and TRBJ2-3): GAGVSQSPSNKVTEKGKDVELRCDPISGHTALYWYRQSLGQGLEFLIYFQGNSAPDKSGLPSDRFSAERTGGSVSTLTIQRTQQEDSAVYLCASSPGLAGGYRYFGPGTRLTVL.

The chain carries TRBV7-7 and TRBJ2-1, with 7 nucleotides matching TRBD1. The V gene's germline CDR1 is SSHAT and CDR2 FNYEAQ (reference sequence). With V trimmed by 5 bases and J by 2 bases, 3 bases remained unmatched. The CDR3 totals 14 residues. In DNA form, the CDR3 reads TGTGCCAGCAGCCCAGGGACAGCCTACAATGAGCAGTTCTTC. Protein product: CASSPGTAYNEQFF.

On this clone itself: The sample has other DNA sequences that encode this CDR3 too. This rearrangement joins TRBV5-4 to TRBJ2-2; 8 bases line up with TRBD1. V lost 3 bases, J lost 2 bases, and 3 bases stayed unmatched. The CDR3 extends over 15 amino acids. CDR1 SGHNT and CDR2 YYREEE come from the germline V gene (reference sequence). The CDR3 spells CASSSGTGNTGELFF. CDR3 nucleotides: TGTGCCAGCAGCTCCGGGACAGGAAACACCGGGGAGCTGTTTTTT.

This rearrangement joins TRBV7-6 to TRBJ2-2; D remains unclear. The CDR3 extends over 14 amino acids. The V end lost 1 base, the J end lost 2 bases, and 5 bases lay between the germline ends. Per germline, CDR1 SGHVS and CDR2 FNYEAQ. Here the CDR3 reads CASSLGLNTGELFF. CDR3 DNA: TGTGCCAGCAGCTTAGGTTTAAACACCGGGGAGCTGTTTTTT. The full variable domain, in which reference TRBV7-6 and TRBJ2-2 provide the parts outside the CDR3, is GAGVSQSPRYKVTKRGQDVALRCDPISGHVSLYWYRQALGQGPEFLTYFNYEAQQDKSGLPNDRFSAERPEGSISTLTIQRTEQRDSAMYRCASSLGLNTGELFFGEGSRLTVL.